What follows is one TCR beta chain and its context. Per the original data handling: Amplification of reference gene primers provided the estimated nucleated cell counts. The assay was immunoSEQ multiplex PCR, and TCRdb's table has in-frame clones only and misses some. The DNA gave D and trimming, while V, J and clone size come from that table. This table has 110,000 to 150,000 clones, around 86% appearing once. The data are from a study of blood T cell repertoires in COVID-19. Overall study context: PBMCs, B-cell-depleted T cells, or T cells provided the cDNA or gDNA that made up the material.

V was pared by 5 bases and J by 8 bases, with 3 bases of the junction left unmatched. Looked up from germline, CDR1 is MNHEY and CDR2 is SVGEGT. The CDR3 sequence is 13 residues long. Material for sequencing was peripheral blood. The V and J genes are TRBV6-2 or TRBV6-3 and TRBJ1-4, with 9 bases that match TRBD1. The receptor comes from a human donor in a cohort sampled during active COVID-19. The CDR3 is CASSRQGEEKLFF. In DNA, the CDR3 is TGTGCCAGCAGTCGACAGGGGGAGGAAAAACTGTTTTTT.